This record concerns one T cell receptor beta chain sequence. Its antigen is unidentified. This entry comes from a study of a mutant IDH1 vaccine in newly diagnosed glioma. Study-wide background: Prior therapy was radiotherapy, temozolomide, or both; most received both.

Time point described: baseline, week 1 (first vaccination visit). Treatment here: pre-vaccination baseline after standard-of-care therapy. Donors had new IDH1-mutant astrocytomas of WHO grade 3 or 4 (ATRX-lost). The CDR3 spans 15 residues. Germline loops: CDR1 MNHEY, CDR2 SVGAGI. Trimming took 0 bases from V and 2 from J, leaving 11 bases between them. Generated by immunoSEQ multiplex PCR, the TCRdb table keeps only in-frame clones and is missing some. This table holds 75,000 to 100,000 clones, over 75% found once. Study results and limitations: There seemed to be no relation between pseudoprogression and changes in top peripheral T cell clonotypes. Across multiple MHC alleles, 93.3% of patients had vaccine-induced responses.

This TCR was recovered from a man in his forties with glioma. Some clones in this sample may be carry-over from other donors' samples. The sample was PBMCs, taken from a glioma patient treated with radiotherapy, temozolomide or both. The chain links TRBV6-5 to TRBJ2-7; D perhaps matches TRBD1 (6 bases). CDR3 amino acids: CASSYSTQGTYEQYF. The CDR3 nucleotides read TGTGCCAGCAGTTACTCGACCCAGGGGACCTACGAGCAGTACTTC.